The sequence of this T cell receptor beta chain was determined in a study of T cell responses to AZD1222 COVID-19 vaccine. Comments on this clone: What it binds is unknown.

Clones were sequenced by immunoSEQ multiplex PCR, and TCRdb holds only the in-frame ones, with some missing. The table has fewer than 90,000 clones, around nine tenths seen once. This CDR3 is 14 amino acids long. V lost 9 bases, J lost 0 bases, and 12 bases lay in between. Per the germline V gene, CDR1 is LNHDA and CDR2 is SQIVND (reference sequence). Points from the study as a whole: The number of AZD1222 recipients seropositive at baseline was only five to seven.

The sample here was peripheral blood, taken on day 0 of AZD1222 vaccination. The sequence derives from an adult in good health. The J gene is TRBJ2-1, the V gene TRBV19, with a weak D call TRBD1 (6 bases). The DNA for the CDR3 is TGTGCCAGCAGGGGCCCTAGCTCCTACAATGAGCAGTTCTTC. Protein product: CASRGPSSYNEQFF.